This T cell receptor beta chain was documented in a study of graft-versus-host responses after intestinal transplantation. Trimming shortened V by 2 bases and J by 6 bases, and 11 bases separated the two germline ends. Germline-derived CDR1 and CDR2 are SGHTA and FQGNSA. CDR3 length equals 14 residues. This clone was recorded once. Antigen: not known. The data were produced by immunoSEQ multiplex PCR, yet TCRdb's version contains in-frame clones alone and is incomplete. The sample carries approximately 130,000 clones, approximately 92% recorded once. The sequence was collected from a human donor who received an intestinal transplant. The rearrangement joins TRBV7-2 to TRBJ2-1; maybe TRBD1 (6 bases). Sample: unstimulated CD4+ T cells sorted from spleen or lymph node cells, taken before intestinal transplant. CDR3 bases: TGTGCCAGCAGCTTACCACCAGGGGCCAATGAGCAGTTCTTC. The encoded protein is CASSLPPGANEQFF.